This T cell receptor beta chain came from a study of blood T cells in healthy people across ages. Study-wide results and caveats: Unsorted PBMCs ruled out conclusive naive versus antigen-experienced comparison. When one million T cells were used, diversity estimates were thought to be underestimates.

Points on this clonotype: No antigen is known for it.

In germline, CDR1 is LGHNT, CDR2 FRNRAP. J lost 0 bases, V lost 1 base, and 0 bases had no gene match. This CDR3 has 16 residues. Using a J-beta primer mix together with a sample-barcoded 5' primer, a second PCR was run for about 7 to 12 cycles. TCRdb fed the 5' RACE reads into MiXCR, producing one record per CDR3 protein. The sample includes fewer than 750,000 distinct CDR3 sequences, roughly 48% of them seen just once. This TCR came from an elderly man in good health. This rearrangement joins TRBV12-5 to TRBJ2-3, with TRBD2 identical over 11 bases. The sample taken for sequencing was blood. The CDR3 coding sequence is TGTGCTAGTGGTTTGGGACTAGCGGGGAGCACAGATACGCAGTATTTT. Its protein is CASGLGLAGSTDTQYF.